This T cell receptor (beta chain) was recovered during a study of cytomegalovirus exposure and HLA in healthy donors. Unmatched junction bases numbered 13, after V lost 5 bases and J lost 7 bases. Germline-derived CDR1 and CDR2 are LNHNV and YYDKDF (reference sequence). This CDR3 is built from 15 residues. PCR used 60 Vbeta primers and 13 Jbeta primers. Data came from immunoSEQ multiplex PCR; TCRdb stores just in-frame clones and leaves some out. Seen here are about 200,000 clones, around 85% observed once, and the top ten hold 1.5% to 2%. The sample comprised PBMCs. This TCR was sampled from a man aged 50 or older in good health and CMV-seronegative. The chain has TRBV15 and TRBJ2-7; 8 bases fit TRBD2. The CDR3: CATSPVVAGSEEQYF. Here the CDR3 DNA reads TGTGCCACCAGCCCCGTTGTAGCGGGATCGGAGGAGCAGTACTTC.